This T cell receptor (beta chain) was identified in a study of radiotherapy plus CTLA-4 blockade in lung cancer (dated by TCRdb to about 2018). For the study in its entirety: Among enrolled patients, around 20% had an objective response and approximately 30% reached disease control.

General study outcomes and caveats: After treatment with radiotherapy and ipilimumab, TCR clones that originated in tumors expanded in peripheral blood. The strongest predictors of response were reported to be early dynamic shifts in blood T cell clones along with a rise in serum interferon-beta following radiation.

V has 8 bases trimmed and J has 2 bases trimmed; junction bases matching no gene number 6. The cysteine opens and the phenylalanine closes a CDR3 of 14 amino acids. Just CDR3 DNA is preserved here, 42 bases in frame from base 1. CDR1 MNHNS and CDR2 SASEGT were looked up in the germline V gene. A remark on this clone: Its antigen target is currently unknown. No much larger clonotype is one base removed from it; base qualities were not supplied.

Focal radiation therapy combined with CTLA-4 blockade (ipilimumab) was tested in patients with chemo-refractory metastatic non-small-cell lung cancer. The method was the immunoSEQ multiplex PCR assay. Sourced from immuneACCESS, this table was stored by TCRdb with only in-frame sequences that have V and J called. A share of the clones is absent; for the studies checked, an unresolved V gene accounts for under half, and the remainder has no known explanation. The sample table records tens of thousands of clones; around nine tenths of these occur just once. The ten largest clones add up to 35% to 45% of the sample.

The chain joins TRBV6-1 to TRBJ2-3; 8 bases in the middle match TRBD1. This specimen was peripheral blood, taken from a patient treated with radiotherapy plus ipilimumab. The TCR comes from a human donor with non-small cell lung cancer that progressed on radiotherapy plus ipilimumab. The CDR3 has the sequence CASSPGQDTDTQYF. The DNA reads TGTGCCAGCTCCCCGGGACAGGACACAGATACGCAGTATTTT.